This T cell receptor (beta chain) stems from a study of T cell changes during pregnancy in multiple sclerosis. Trimming at V came to 8 bases and at J to 4 bases, leaving 6 bases not matched to a gene. This CDR3 is built from 14 residues. Looked up from germline, CDR1 is MDHEN and CDR2 is SYDVKM. Measured with immunoSEQ multiplex PCR; TCRdb has only the in-frame clones, and not every one. Among 90,000 or so clones listed, 94% were seen once. The rearrangement links TRBV28 to TRBJ1-5, with TRBD1 matching over 9 bases. Sequencing was performed on peripheral blood, taken after pregnancy. The TCR was taken from a female donor in good health, enrolled as a control in a pregnancy study. CDR3 in amino acids: CASGDRGFNQPQHF. CDR3 nucleotide sequence: TGTGCCAGCGGTGACAGGGGGTTTAATCAGCCCCAGCATTTT.